The 14 T cell receptor beta chains below come from one sample, sequenced in a study of neurological immune-mediated disorders. From the 5' RACE reads, TCRdb called clonotypes with MiXCR, one entry per CDR3 protein. Of tens of thousands of distinct CDR3 sequences in the sample, 13% to 15% were seen once. Sequencing was done on a sample of PBMCs. The receptors shown here come from a woman in her 50s in good health.

In this sample, this clonotype turned up many times. J is TRBJ2-2 and V is TRBV20-1; 10 bases fit TRBD2. CDR3 length: 16 residues. The J segment lost 1 base and the V segment lost 1 base, leaving 3 bases of the junction unmatched. Germline CDR1 reads DFQATT; CDR2 reads SNEGSKA (reference sequence). The CDR3 here is CSARASGGVNTGELFF. CDR3 bases: TGCAGTGCTAGAGCCAGCGGGGGGGTGAACACCGGGGAGCTGTTTTTT.

This clonotype was picked up many times. The rearrangement links TRBV28 to TRBJ2-7; D possibly corresponds to TRBD1 (6 bases). Per the germline V gene, CDR1 is MDHEN and CDR2 is SYDVKM. The CDR3 is made up of 14 amino acids. V was shortened by 8 bases and J by 7 bases, with 21 bases between the two germline ends. The CDR3 protein is CASAHFWGPVEQYF. CDR3 DNA sequence: TGTGCCAGCGCCCACTTCTGGGGGCCCGTAGAGCAGTACTTC.

This clonotype came up many times. The chain couples TRBV5-1 to TRBJ2-2; 8 positions match TRBD1. V dropped 4 bases and J dropped 4; count of bases not matched to a gene: 6. This CDR3 is built from 15 residues. Per the germline V gene, CDR1 is SGHRS and CDR2 is YFSETQ. This CDR3 is CASSLRGLGTGELFF. CDR3 bases: TGCGCCAGCAGCCTCAGGGGGCTCGGCACCGGGGAGCTGTTTTTT.

There are a few counts of this clonotype. The chain employs TRBV28 and TRBJ2-7; no firm D call. Germline V gene data show CDR1 as MDHEN and CDR2 as SYDVKM. This CDR3 is 13 amino acids long. V lost 6 bases, J lost 2 bases, and 11 bases lay in between. CDR3 amino acids: CASRIGRAYEQYF. CDR3 DNA: TGTGCCAGCAGGATTGGACGAGCCTACGAGCAGTACTTC.

The V and J genes are TRBV7-2 and TRBJ2-5; D possibly matches TRBD1 or TRBD2 (5 bases each). The CDR3 length is 18 residues. Germline CDR1 is SGHTA and CDR2 is FQGNSA. Trimming removed 3 bases from V and 2 bases from J, with 22 bases in between. The DNA for the CDR3 is TGTGCCAGCAGCTTCCGGGACCCCCGGGGCCGATTTCAAGAGACCCAGTACTTC. It codes for CASSFRDPRGRFQETQYF.

Many counts were recorded for this clonotype. This chain links TRBV5-1 with TRBJ2-1, with TRBD2 identical over 11 bases. Losses at the gene ends were 4 bases for V and 4 bases for J; bases not matched to a gene: 4. Germline V CDR1 and CDR2: SGHRS, YFSETQ. There are 15 residues in the CDR3. The CDR3 DNA sequence: TGCGCCAGCAGCCTGGGACTAGCGGATTACAATGAGCAGTTCTTC. Protein sequence: CASSLGLADYNEQFF.

The sample holds many counts of this clonotype. CDR3 residues: CASSPPPGTSDNEQFF. In DNA, the CDR3 is TGCGCCAGCAGCCCTCCCCCCGGGACTAGTGACAATGAGCAGTTCTTC. The chain is built from TRBV5-1 and TRBJ2-1, with TRBD2 matching over 8 bases. The CDR3 length is 16 residues. V lost 4 bases, J lost 5 bases, and 11 bases stayed unmatched. Germline CDR1 reads SGHRS; CDR2 reads YFSETQ.

The chain employs TRBV7-9 and TRBJ1-4; D remains ambiguous. CDR3 length: 14 amino acids. Trimming shortened V by 3 bases and J by 1 base, and 6 bases separated the two germline ends. CDR1 SEHNR and CDR2 FQNEAQ come from the germline V gene (reference sequence). The CDR3 sequence: CASSLGLTNEKLFF. In DNA form, the CDR3 reads TGTGCCAGCAGCTTGGGGTTAACTAATGAAAAACTGTTTTTT. Full variable domain (outside the CDR3, taken from reference TRBV7-9 and TRBJ1-4): DTGVSQNPRHKITKRGQNVTFRCDPISEHNRLYWYRQTLGQGPEFLTYFQNEAQLEKSRLLSDRFSAERPKGSFSTLEIQRTEQGDSAMYLCASSLGLTNEKLFFGSGTQLSVL.

This clonotype was counted at least ten times. The chain employs TRBV3-1 and TRBJ1-1; D may be TRBD1 (6 bases). Germline CDR1 LGHDT, CDR2 YNNKEL (reference sequence). Trimming took off 1 base at V and 9 bases at J, with 12 bases between the two ends. The CDR3 extends over 13 amino acids. For the CDR3, the DNA is TGTGCCAGCAGCCAAGCGGGGGCAGGGCAAGCTTTCTTT. Its protein is CASSQAGAGQAFF.

This clonotype was observed many times. The V call is TRBV14, the J call TRBJ2-1, with TRBD2 identical over 7 bases. The CDR3 is made up of 12 amino acids. V dropped 6 bases and J dropped 10; count of bases not matched to a gene: 6. Germline V CDR1 and CDR2: SGHDN, FVKESK. CDR3 nucleotide sequence: TGTGCCAGCAGTAGGGAGGGCCCCGAGCAGTTCTTC. Residues: CASSREGPEQFF.

There are many counts of this clonotype. This chain connects TRBV5-1 to TRBJ1-1, with D possibly being TRBD1 (5 bases). V shed 5 bases and J shed 0 bases, with 17 bases lying between them. This CDR3 contains 16 residues. The germline V gene has CDR1 SGHRS and CDR2 YFSETQ. As DNA, the CDR3 is TGCGCCAGCAGGGGGCTTGTTAACAAAGTGAACACTGAAGCTTTCTTT. This encodes CASRGLVNKVNTEAFF.

Concerning this clonotype: It may be a read error: a sequence one base away is much more abundant. Here the CDR3 reads CASRPPSVYGYNF. The CDR3 DNA reads TGTGCCAGCAGACCACCTTCGGTCTATGGCTACAACTTC. The gene calls are TRBV28 and TRBJ1-2; D remains ambiguous. The germline CDR1 and CDR2 sequences are MDHEN and SYDVKM. The CDR3 has 13 residues.

This clonotype was recorded at least ten times. This chain uses TRBV7-6 with TRBJ1-2; D is undetermined. Germline CDR1 is SGHVS and CDR2 is FNYEAQ. This CDR3 has 13 residues. V was cut by 2 bases and J by 5 bases, with 9 bases left in between. The CDR3 coding sequence is TGTGCCAGCAGCTTAAGTCCCTTTTATGGCTACACCTTC. Translated, it gives CASSLSPFYGYTF.

This clonotype appeared many times. The rearrangement uses TRBV5-1 and TRBJ1-1, with D unresolved. Trimming pared 4 bases from V and 1 base from J, leaving 17 bases between. The germline V gene encodes CDR1 SGHRS and CDR2 YFSETQ. The CDR3 sequence is 16 residues long. CDR3 DNA sequence: TGCGCCAGCAGCCCAAGAGAGGACCGCGGGAACACTGAAGCTTTCTTT. This codes for CASSPREDRGNTEAFF.